This T cell receptor beta chain was identified during a study of blood T cell repertoires in COVID-19. Overall study context: Material from acute and convalescent COVID-19 was sourced from the United States, Italy and Spain. The cDNA or gDNA used as material had been derived from T cells, B-cell-depleted T cells, or PBMCs.

Per the original data handling: The authors estimated nucleated cell counts from reference gene primer amplification. Generated by immunoSEQ multiplex PCR, the TCRdb table keeps only in-frame clones and is missing some. The V and J calls and clone size are taken from that table; D and trimming were inferred from the DNA. The profile shows about 260,000 clones, 80% to 90% of them singletons. This CDR3 has 15 residues. Germline V gene data show CDR1 as SGHTA and CDR2 as FQGNSA. Trimming stripped 1 base from V and 4 bases from J, with 11 bases between. This clonotype was obtained from a woman between 35 and 50 years old who had recovered from COVID-19. The chain recombines TRBV7-2 with TRBJ1-5, with D possibly being TRBD1 (6 bases). The sequencing sample was made of peripheral blood. CDR3: CASSLEGGGNQPQHF. Here the CDR3 DNA reads TGTGCCAGCAGCTTAGAAGGGGGGGGGAATCAGCCCCAGCATTTT.